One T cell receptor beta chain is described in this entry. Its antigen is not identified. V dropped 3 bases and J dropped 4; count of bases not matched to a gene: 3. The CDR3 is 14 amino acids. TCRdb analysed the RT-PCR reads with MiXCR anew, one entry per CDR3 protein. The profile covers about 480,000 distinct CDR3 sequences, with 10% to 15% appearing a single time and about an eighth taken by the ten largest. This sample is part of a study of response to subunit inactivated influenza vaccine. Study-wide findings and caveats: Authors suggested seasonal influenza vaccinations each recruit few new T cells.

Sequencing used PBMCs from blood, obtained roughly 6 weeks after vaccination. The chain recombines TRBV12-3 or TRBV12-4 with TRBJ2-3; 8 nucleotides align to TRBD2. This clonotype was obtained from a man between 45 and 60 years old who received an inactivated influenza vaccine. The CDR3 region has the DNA TGTGCCAGCAGTTTCGGGGGGGTCGCAGATACGCAGTATTTT. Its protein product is CASSFGGVADTQYF.